The source of this T cell receptor (beta chain) is a study of cytomegalovirus exposure and HLA in healthy donors. Study outcomes and limitations: Subsequent analysis showed first-cohort TCR clusters tending to co-occur in more than 90 validation repertoires.

About this clone itself: What it binds is unknown.

The donors were in the approximately 130-subject validation cohort, distinct from the approximately 730-subject first cohort. J was trimmed by 5 bases and V by 9 bases; bases with no gene match: 13. CDR3 length equals 18 residues. In germline, CDR1 is SGDLS, CDR2 YYNGEE. The protocol was immunoSEQ multiplex PCR, while the TCRdb copy is restricted to in-frame clones and leaves out a portion. The sample holds 150,000 to 200,000 clones, nearly 90% seen once. The source of this sequence is a man aged 18 to 35 in good health and CMV-seropositive. The V gene is TRBV9, the J gene TRBJ2-2, with 16 bases that match TRBD2. Sequenced material: PBMCs. The CDR3 sequence: CATASGLAGGPRTGELFF. The CDR3 bases are TGTGCCACCGCTTCGGGACTAGCGGGAGGGCCACGGACCGGGGAGCTGTTTTTT.